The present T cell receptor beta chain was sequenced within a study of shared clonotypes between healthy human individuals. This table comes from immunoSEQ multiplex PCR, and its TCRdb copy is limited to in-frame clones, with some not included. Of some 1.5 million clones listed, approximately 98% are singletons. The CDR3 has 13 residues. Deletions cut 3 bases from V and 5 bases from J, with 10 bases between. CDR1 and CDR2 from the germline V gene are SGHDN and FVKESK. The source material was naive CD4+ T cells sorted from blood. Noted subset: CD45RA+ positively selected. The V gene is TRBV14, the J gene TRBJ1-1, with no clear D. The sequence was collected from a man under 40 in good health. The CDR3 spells CASSQTMGTEAFF. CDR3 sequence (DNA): TGTGCCAGCAGCCAGACAATGGGAACTGAAGCTTTCTTT.